One sample yielded the 17 T cell receptor beta chains listed below, sequenced in a study of blood T cell repertoires in COVID-19. Only in-frame clones appear in the TCRdb table, and some are missing; sequencing was by immunoSEQ multiplex PCR. The data hold fewer than 250,000 clones, with just under 90% observed a single time. Specimen: PBMCs or T cells enriched from blood (not recorded which). The receptor source for this set is a man aged 50 or older who had been exposed to COVID-19.

The gene calls are TRBV28 and TRBJ2-5, with TRBD1 matching 7 bases. This CDR3 contains 12 residues. CDR1 and CDR2 (germline): MDHEN, SYDVKM. Trimming cost V 9 bases and J 4 bases; bases outside gene matches: 5. The CDR3 region is CASWDSGETQYF. The DNA of the CDR3 is TGTGCCAGTTGGGACAGCGGAGAGACCCAGTACTTC.

The rearrangement uses TRBV4-2 and TRBJ1-3, with D possibly TRBD1 on 5 matching bases. Per the germline V gene, CDR1 is LGHNA and CDR2 is YNFKEQ. Deletions cut 1 base from V and 0 bases from J, with 10 bases between. The CDR3 loop spans 16 amino acids. For the CDR3, the DNA is TGTGCCAGCAGCCAAGGCAGGGTACACTCTGGAAACACCATATATTTT. It translates to CASSQGRVHSGNTIYF.

This rearrangement joins TRBV3-1 (or the pseudogene TRBV3-2) to TRBJ1-2; perhaps TRBD1 as D (6 bases). The CDR3 consists of 15 residues. Trimming removed 2 bases at V and 6 bases at J, with 16 bases between. Germline V gives CDR1 LGHDT, CDR2 YNNKEL (reference sequence). This CDR3 reads CASSQLAGTYDGYTF. The CDR3 DNA reads as TGTGCCAGCAGCCAACTGGCCGGGACATACGATGGCTACACCTTC.

The gene calls are TRBV11-2 and TRBJ1-1; the D gene is possibly TRBD1 (5 bases). The V end lost 2 bases, the J end lost 6 bases, and 19 bases lay between the germline ends. The CDR3 is 16 amino acids. Germline V CDR1 and CDR2: SGHAT, FQNNGV. In DNA form, the CDR3 reads TGTGCCAGCAGCTTACTCCTCGTGGAGGGGATATCTGAAGCTTTCTTT. Protein product: CASSLLLVEGISEAFF.

The chain carries TRBV11-2 and TRBJ2-1; weak D call: TRBD2 (7 bases). The CDR3 loop spans 15 amino acids. CDR1 is SGHAT and CDR2 is FQNNGV in the germline V gene. V was trimmed by 4 bases and J by 3 bases, leaving 13 bases between them. The CDR3 loop reads CASSSGGPFYNEQFF. The DNA for the CDR3 is TGTGCCAGCAGCTCCGGGGGGCCTTTCTACAATGAGCAGTTCTTC.

The gene calls are TRBV7-8 and TRBJ2-1; 12 bases are a match to TRBD2. The CDR3 contains 17 residues. Germline lookup yields CDR1 SGHVS and CDR2 FQNEAQ. The V segment lost 7 bases and the J segment 9 bases; nucleotides outside the gene matches: 16. CDR3 sequence: CASTLATEGLAGLEQFF. CDR3 in DNA: TGTGCCAGCACCCTAGCCACCGAGGGACTAGCGGGCCTTGAGCAGTTCTTC.

The V call is TRBV19, the J call TRBJ2-7, with 9 bases that match TRBD1. Unmatched junction bases numbered 10, after V lost 7 bases and J lost 0 bases. Germline values: CDR1 LNHDA, CDR2 SQIVND (reference sequence). CDR3 length: 16 residues. The CDR3 sequence: CASTGGGTGSSYEQYV. Here the CDR3 DNA reads TGTGCCAGTACCGGGGGAGGGACAGGGAGCTCCTACGAGCAGTACGTC.

The chain couples TRBV10-3 to TRBJ2-2; D uncertain. The ends were cut back, 2 bases at V and 1 base at J, with 5 bases in the middle. The CDR3 has 14 amino acids. In germline, CDR1 is ENHRY, CDR2 SYGVKD. The CDR3 loop reads CAISEDMNTGELFF. CDR3 coding DNA: TGTGCCATCAGTGAGGACATGAACACCGGGGAGCTGTTTTTT.

The CDR3, as DNA: TGCGCCAGCAGCTTGGAGGGGGTAGGCTATGGCTACACCTTC. It encodes CASSLEGVGYGYTF. The gene calls are TRBV5-1 and TRBJ1-2, with a tentative D call TRBD1 (6 bases). Between the trimmed V and J ends, which lost 0 bases and 4 bases, there was a span of 10 bases. The CDR3 spans 14 residues. Germline assignment: CDR1 SGHRS and CDR2 YFSETQ.

The rearrangement uses TRBV30 and TRBJ1-5; maybe TRBD1 (5 bases). Germline lookup yields CDR1 GTSNPN and CDR2 SVGIG (reference sequence). The ends were cut back, 3 bases at V and 4 bases at J, with 10 bases in the middle. The length of the CDR3 is 13 residues. CDR3 in amino acids: CAWSLGGNQPQHF. CDR3 nucleotides: TGTGCCTGGAGCCTTGGGGGGAATCAGCCCCAGCATTTT. Using reference TRBV30 and TRBJ1-5 for the parts outside the CDR3, the full variable domain is SQTIHQWPATLVQPVGSPLSLECTVEGTSNPNLYWYRQAAGRGLQLLFYSVGIGQISSEVPQNLSASRPQDRQFILSSKKLLLSDSGFYLCAWSLGGNQPQHFGDGTRLSIL.

This clone was detected only once. The gene calls are TRBV29-1 and TRBJ1-2; 7 bases agree with TRBD1. CDR3 length: 15 amino acids. V shed 0 bases and J 1 base; nucleotides not matched to a gene: 5. Germline CDR1 and CDR2: SQVTM and ANQGSEA. In DNA form, the CDR3 reads TGCAGCGTTGAAGATGAACAGGGGCTTAACTATGGCTACACCTTC. Translating it yields CSVEDEQGLNYGYTF.

The J gene is TRBJ2-3, the V gene TRBV24-1; D perhaps matches TRBD1 (6 bases). Trimming shortened V by 6 bases and J by 0 bases, and 9 bases separated the two germline ends. Germline V gene data show CDR1 as KGHDR and CDR2 as SFDVKD. This CDR3 is built from 14 residues. This CDR3 is CATSRQDSTDTQYF. The CDR3 coding sequence is TGTGCCACCAGTCGACAGGATAGCACAGATACGCAGTATTTT.

Turning to this clone: Within the sample, other DNA sequences also encode this same CDR3. The chain has TRBV5-1 and TRBJ2-3; 7 bases line up with TRBD1. The CDR3 has 15 amino acids. Germline V CDR1 and CDR2: SGHRS, YFSETQ. After removal of 0 bases from V and 0 bases from J, the junction contained 1 base not matched to a gene. The CDR3: CASSLGRGSTDTQYF. In nucleotides, the CDR3 is TGCGCCAGCAGCTTGGGCAGGGGGAGCACAGATACGCAGTATTTT.

The rearrangement joins TRBV18 to TRBJ1-1, with a weak D call TRBD1 (5 bases). V was pared by 3 bases and J by 4 bases, with 15 bases between. The CDR3 sequence is 15 residues long. Germline loops: CDR1 KGHSH, CDR2 LQKENI. The CDR3 loop is CASSPTANYATEAFF. Written as DNA, the CDR3 is TGTGCCAGCTCACCGACAGCAAACTATGCCACTGAAGCTTTCTTT.

The V and J genes are TRBV28 and TRBJ1-2; D might be TRBD1 (6 bases). The CDR3 is made up of 11 amino acids. In germline, CDR1 is MDHEN, CDR2 SYDVKM. Trimming took 4 bases from V and 9 from J, leaving 9 bases between them. The DNA of the CDR3 is TGTGCCAGCAGTTACAGGGAGCGCTACACCTTC. It codes for CASSYRERYTF.

The V and J genes are TRBV18 and TRBJ2-3; 8 bases agree with TRBD2. This CDR3 region has 15 residues. J was trimmed by 4 bases and V by 8 bases; bases with no gene match: 11. The germline gives CDR1 KGHSH, CDR2 LQKENI. The CDR3 region has the DNA TGTGCCAGCAAAAGGGTAGCGGGAATCTCAGATACGCAGTATTTT. Protein: CASKRVAGISDTQYF. Together with reference TRBV18 and TRBJ2-3, the CDR3 gives the full variable domain: NAGVMQNPRHLVRRRGQEARLRCSPMKGHSHVYWYRQLPEEGLKFMVYLQKENIIDESGMPKERFSAEFPKEGPSILRIQQVVRGDSAAYFCASKRVAGISDTQYFGPGTRLTVL.

This sequence joins TRBV14 and TRBJ1-2; the D gene is possibly TRBD1 (5 bases). The CDR3 is 15 amino acids. V lost 0 bases to trimming and J lost 6 bases, with 14 bases between them. From germline, CDR1 is SGHDN and CDR2 FVKESK. Here the CDR3 DNA reads TGTGCCAGCAGCCAAGATTCGTCGGGACTAAATGGCTACACCTTC. Residues: CASSQDSSGLNGYTF.